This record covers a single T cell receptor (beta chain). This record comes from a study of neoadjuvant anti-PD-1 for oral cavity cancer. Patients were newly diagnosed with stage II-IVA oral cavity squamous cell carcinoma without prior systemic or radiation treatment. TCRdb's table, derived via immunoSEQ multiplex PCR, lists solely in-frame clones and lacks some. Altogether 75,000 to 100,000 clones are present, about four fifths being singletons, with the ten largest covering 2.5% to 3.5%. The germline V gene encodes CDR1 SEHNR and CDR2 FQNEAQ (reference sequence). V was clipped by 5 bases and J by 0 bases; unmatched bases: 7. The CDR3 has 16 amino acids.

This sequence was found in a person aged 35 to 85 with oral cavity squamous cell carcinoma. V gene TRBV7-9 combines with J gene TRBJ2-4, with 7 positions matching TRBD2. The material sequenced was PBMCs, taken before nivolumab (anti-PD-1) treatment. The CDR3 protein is CASSADLAGAKNIQYF. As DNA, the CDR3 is TGTGCCAGCAGCGCGGATTTAGCGGGAGCCAAAAACATTCAGTACTTC.